This TCR beta chain was found in a study of blood T cell repertoires in COVID-19. Germline V lookup: CDR1 LNHDA, CDR2 SQIVND (reference sequence). The CDR3 runs to 14 residues. Trimming at V came to 5 bases and at J to 1 base, leaving 4 bases not matched to a gene. Clones were sequenced by immunoSEQ multiplex PCR, and TCRdb holds only the in-frame ones, with some missing. This sample carries some 93,000 clones, about 88% of them seen once, and the ten largest clones take approximately 7.2%. Sample: peripheral blood. The rearrangement links TRBV19 to TRBJ1-1, with TRBD1 matching 7 bases. This clonotype was sampled from a man between 60 and 70 years old with acute or convalescent COVID-19. CDR3 sequence (DNA): TGTGCCAGTAGTTTACAGGGGCAGAACACTGAAGCTTTCTTT. As protein: CASSLQGQNTEAFF.